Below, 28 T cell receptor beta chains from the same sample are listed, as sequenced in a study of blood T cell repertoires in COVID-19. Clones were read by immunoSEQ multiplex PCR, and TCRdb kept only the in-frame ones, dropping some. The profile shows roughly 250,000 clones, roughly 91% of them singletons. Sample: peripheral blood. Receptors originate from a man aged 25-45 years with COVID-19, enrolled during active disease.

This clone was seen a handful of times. CDR3 region: CASGQGSDTQYF. CDR3 coding DNA: TGTGCCAGTGGACAGGGGTCAGATACGCAGTATTTT. This chain uses TRBV19 with TRBJ2-3; 9 bases match TRBD1. Trimming at V came to 8 bases and at J to 4 bases, leaving 1 base not matched to a gene. Germline CDR1 and CDR2: LNHDA and SQIVND (reference sequence). CDR3 length: 12 residues. Filled out from reference TRBV19 and TRBJ2-3, the complete variable domain reads DGGITQSPKYLFRKEGQNVTLSCEQNLNHDAMYWYRQDPGQGLRLIYYSQIVNDFQKGDIAEGYSVSREKKESFPLTVTSAQKNPTAFYLCASGQGSDTQYFGPGTRLTVL.

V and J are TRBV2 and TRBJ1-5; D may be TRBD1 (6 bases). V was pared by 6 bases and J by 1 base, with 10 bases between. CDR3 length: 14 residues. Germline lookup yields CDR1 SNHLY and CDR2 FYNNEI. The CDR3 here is CASRRTASNQPQHF. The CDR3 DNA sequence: TGTGCCAGCAGGAGGACAGCGAGCAATCAGCCCCAGCATTTT.

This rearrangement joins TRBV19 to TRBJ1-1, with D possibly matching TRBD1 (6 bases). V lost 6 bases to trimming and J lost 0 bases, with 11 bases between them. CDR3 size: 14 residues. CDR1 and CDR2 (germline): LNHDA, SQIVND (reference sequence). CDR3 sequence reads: CASRTSGVNTEAFF. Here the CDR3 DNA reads TGTGCCAGTAGAACCTCAGGGGTGAACACTGAAGCTTTCTTT.

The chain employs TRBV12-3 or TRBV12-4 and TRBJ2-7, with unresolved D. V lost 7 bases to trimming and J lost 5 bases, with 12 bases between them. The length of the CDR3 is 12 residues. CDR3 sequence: CASTSSPHEQYF. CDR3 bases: TGTGCCAGCACCTCGTCCCCCCACGAGCAGTACTTC.

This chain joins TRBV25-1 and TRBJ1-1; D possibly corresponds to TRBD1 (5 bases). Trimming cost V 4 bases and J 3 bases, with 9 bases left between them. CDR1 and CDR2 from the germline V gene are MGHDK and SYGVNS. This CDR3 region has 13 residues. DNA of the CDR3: TGTGCCAGCAGTGTTGGGGCTTACACTGAAGCTTTCTTT. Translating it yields CASSVGAYTEAFF.

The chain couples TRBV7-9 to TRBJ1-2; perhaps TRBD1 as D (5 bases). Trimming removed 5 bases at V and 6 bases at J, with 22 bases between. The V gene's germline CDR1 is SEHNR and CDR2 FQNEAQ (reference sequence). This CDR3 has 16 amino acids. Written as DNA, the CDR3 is TGTGCCAGCAGCGCCTCTCTCTCGGGGGAGAGGAATGGCTACACCTTC. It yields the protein CASSASLSGERNGYTF.

The CDR3 nucleotides are TGTGCCAGCAGTGCGGGTACGACCGAGCAGTTCTTC. Translated, it gives CASSAGTTEQFF. The chain combines TRBV2 with TRBJ2-1, with D hard to call. The germline CDR1 and CDR2 sequences are SNHLY and FYNNEI. V lost 4 bases and J 10 bases, leaving 11 bases between the germline ends. The CDR3 is made up of 12 amino acids.

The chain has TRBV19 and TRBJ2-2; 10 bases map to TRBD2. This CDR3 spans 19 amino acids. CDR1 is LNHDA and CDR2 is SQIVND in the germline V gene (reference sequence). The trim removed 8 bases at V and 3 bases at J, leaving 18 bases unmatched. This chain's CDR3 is CASAEGHLGTSGDTGELFF. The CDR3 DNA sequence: TGTGCCAGTGCAGAGGGCCATCTAGGTACTAGCGGGGACACCGGGGAGCTGTTTTTT.

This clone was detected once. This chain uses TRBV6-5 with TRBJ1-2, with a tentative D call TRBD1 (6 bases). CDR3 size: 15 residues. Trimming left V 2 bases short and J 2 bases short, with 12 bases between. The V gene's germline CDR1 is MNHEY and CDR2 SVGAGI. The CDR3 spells CASSYTNQGNYGYTF. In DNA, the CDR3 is TGTGCCAGCAGTTACACGAATCAGGGGAACTATGGCTACACCTTC.

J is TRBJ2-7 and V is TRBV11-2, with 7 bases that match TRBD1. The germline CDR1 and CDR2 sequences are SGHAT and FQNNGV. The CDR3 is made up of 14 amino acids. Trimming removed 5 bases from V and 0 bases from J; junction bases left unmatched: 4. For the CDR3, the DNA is TGTGCCAGCAGCCGTACAGGGGCCTCCTACGAGCAGTACTTC. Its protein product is CASSRTGASYEQYF.

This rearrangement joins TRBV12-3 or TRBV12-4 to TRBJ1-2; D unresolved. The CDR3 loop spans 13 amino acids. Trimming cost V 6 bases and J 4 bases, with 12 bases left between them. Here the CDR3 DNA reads TGTGCCAGCAGACGGACGGGAGGCTATGGCTACACCTTC. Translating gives CASRRTGGYGYTF.

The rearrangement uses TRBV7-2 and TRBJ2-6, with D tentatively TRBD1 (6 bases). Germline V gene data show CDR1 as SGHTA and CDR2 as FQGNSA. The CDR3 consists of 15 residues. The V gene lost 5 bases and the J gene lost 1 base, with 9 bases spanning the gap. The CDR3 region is CASSRTGSGANVLTF. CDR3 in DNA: TGTGCCAGCAGCCGTACAGGGTCTGGGGCCAACGTCCTGACTTTC.

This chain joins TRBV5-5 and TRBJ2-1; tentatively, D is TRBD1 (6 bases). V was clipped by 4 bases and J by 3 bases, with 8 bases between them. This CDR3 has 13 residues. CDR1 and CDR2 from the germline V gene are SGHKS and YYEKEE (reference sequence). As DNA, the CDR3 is TGTGCCAGCAGCAGGGGGAACTACAATGAGCAGTTCTTC. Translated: CASSRGNYNEQFF.

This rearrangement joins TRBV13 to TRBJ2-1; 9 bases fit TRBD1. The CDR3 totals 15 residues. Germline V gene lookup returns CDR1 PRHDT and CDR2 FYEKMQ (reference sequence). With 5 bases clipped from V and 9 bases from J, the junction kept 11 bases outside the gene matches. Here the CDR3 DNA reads TGTGCCAGCAGCCTGGGGACAGGGAAATTAGGTGAGCAGTTCTTC. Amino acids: CASSLGTGKLGEQFF.

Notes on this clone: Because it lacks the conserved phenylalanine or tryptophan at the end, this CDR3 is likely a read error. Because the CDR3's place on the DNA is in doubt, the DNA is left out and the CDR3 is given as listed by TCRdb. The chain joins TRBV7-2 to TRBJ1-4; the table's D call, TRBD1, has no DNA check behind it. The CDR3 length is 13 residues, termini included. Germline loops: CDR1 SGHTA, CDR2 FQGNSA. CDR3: CASSSIPGQGARD.

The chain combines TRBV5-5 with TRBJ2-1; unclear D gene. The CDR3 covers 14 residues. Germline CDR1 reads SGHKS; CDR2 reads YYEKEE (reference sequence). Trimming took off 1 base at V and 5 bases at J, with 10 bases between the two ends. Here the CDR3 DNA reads TGTGCCAGCAGCTTGACCCAGGCCGACAATGAGCAGTTCTTC. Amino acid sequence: CASSLTQADNEQFF.

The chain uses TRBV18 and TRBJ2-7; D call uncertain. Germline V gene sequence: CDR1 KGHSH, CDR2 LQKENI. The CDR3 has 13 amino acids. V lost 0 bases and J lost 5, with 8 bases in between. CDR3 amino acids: CASSPPGSDEQYF. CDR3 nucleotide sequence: TGTGCCAGCTCACCACCCGGTTCTGACGAGCAGTACTTC.

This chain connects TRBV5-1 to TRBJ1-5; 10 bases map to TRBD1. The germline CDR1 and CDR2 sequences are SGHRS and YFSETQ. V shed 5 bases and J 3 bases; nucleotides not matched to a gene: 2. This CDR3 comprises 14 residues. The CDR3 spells CASRTGGPNQPQHF. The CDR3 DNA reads TGCGCCAGCAGGACAGGGGGCCCCAATCAGCCCCAGCATTTT.

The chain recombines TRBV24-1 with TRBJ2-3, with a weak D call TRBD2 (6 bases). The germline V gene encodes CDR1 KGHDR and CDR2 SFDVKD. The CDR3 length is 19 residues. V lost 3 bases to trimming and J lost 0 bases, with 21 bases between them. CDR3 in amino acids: CATSDPGGGRRGSTDTQYF. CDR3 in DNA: TGTGCCACCAGTGATCCCGGTGGTGGTAGACGGGGGAGCACAGATACGCAGTATTTT.

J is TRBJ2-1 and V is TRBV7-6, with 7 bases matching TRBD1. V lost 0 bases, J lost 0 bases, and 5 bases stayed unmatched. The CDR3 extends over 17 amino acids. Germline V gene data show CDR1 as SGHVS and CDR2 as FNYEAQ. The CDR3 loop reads CASSLAGTDSSYNEQFF. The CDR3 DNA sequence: TGTGCCAGCAGCTTAGCGGGGACAGACAGCTCCTACAATGAGCAGTTCTTC.

DNA for the CDR3: TGTGCCAGCACCATACAGGGGGCGGGCACTGAAGCTTTCTTT. Encoded protein: CASTIQGAGTEAFF. The chain employs TRBV2 and TRBJ1-1; 9 bases are a match to TRBD1. V lost 7 bases to trimming and J lost 4 bases; unmatched junction nucleotides: 7. The length of the CDR3 is 14 residues. Germline V gene lookup returns CDR1 SNHLY and CDR2 FYNNEI. Together with reference TRBV2 and TRBJ1-1, the CDR3 gives the full variable domain: EPEVTQTPSHQVTQMGQEVILRCVPISNHLYFYWYRQILGQKVEFLVSFYNNEISEKSEIFDDQFSVERPDGSNFTLKIRSTKLEDSAMYFCASTIQGAGTEAFFGQGTRLTVV.

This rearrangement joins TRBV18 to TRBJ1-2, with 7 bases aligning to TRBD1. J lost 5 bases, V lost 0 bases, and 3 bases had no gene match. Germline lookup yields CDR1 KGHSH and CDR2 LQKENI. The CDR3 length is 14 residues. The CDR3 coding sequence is TGTGCCAGCTCACCACCCGCACAGGGGTATGGCTACACCTTC. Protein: CASSPPAQGYGYTF.

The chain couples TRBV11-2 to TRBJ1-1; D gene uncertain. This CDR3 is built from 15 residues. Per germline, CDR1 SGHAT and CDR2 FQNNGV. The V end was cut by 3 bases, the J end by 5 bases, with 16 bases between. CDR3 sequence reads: CASSFGQIAVTEAFF. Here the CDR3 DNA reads TGTGCCAGCAGCTTTGGGCAGATCGCCGTGACTGAAGCTTTCTTT. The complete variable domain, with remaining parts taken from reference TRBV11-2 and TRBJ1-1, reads EAGVAQSPRYKIIEKRQSVAFWCNPISGHATLYWYQQILGQGPKLLIQFQNNGVVDDSQLPKDRFSAERLKGVDSTLKIQPAKLEDSAVYLCASSFGQIAVTEAFFGQGTRLTVV.

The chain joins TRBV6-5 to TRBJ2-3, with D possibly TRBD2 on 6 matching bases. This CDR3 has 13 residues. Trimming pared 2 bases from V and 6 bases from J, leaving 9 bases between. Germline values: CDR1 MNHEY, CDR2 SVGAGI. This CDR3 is CASSYVREDTQYF. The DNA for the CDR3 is TGTGCCAGCAGTTACGTCCGGGAGGATACGCAGTATTTT.

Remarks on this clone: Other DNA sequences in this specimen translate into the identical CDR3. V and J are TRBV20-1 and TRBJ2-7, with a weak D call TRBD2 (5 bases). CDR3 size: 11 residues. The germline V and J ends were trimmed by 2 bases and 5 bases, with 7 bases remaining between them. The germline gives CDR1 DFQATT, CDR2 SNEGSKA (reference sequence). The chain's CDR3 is CSARSGHEQYF. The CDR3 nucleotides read TGCAGTGCTAGAAGCGGCCACGAGCAGTACTTC.

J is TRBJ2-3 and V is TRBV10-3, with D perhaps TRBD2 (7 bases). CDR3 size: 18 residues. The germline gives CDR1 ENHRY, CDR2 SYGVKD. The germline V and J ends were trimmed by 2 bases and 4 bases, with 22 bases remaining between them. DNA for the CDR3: TGTGCCATCAGTGAGGGGGTTGGAGGGGGGGCCTTTCCAGATACGCAGTATTTT. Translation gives CAISEGVGGGAFPDTQYF.

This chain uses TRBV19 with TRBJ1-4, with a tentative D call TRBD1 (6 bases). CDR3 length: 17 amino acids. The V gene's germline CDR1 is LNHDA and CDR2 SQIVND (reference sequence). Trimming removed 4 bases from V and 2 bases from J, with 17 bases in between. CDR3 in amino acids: CASSTQTAGATNEKLFF. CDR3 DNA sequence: TGTGCCAGTAGTACTCAAACGGCGGGGGCTACTAATGAAAAACTGTTTTTT.

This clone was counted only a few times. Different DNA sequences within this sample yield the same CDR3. The CDR3 region is CASSPPGQGKEKLFF. For the CDR3, the DNA is TGTGCCAGCTCACCGCCGGGACAGGGAAAAGAAAAACTGTTTTTT. The rearrangement joins TRBV18 to TRBJ1-4, with 9 bases fitting TRBD1. V was pared by 3 bases and J by 8 bases, with 7 bases of the junction left unmatched. This CDR3 is built from 15 residues. Germline V gene lookup returns CDR1 KGHSH and CDR2 LQKENI.